This passage covers 13 T cell receptor beta chains from one sample sequenced in a study of blood T cell repertoires in COVID-19. This table comes from immunoSEQ multiplex PCR, and its TCRdb copy is limited to in-frame clones, with some not included. The repertoire holds roughly 60,000 clones, with around 86% as singletons. Sequencing used peripheral blood. All receptors derive from a human donor with active COVID-19. The donor label of this sample is uncertain.

The sample holds one count of this clone. The chain has TRBV27 and TRBJ1-1, with 8 bases lining up with TRBD1. In germline, CDR1 is MNHEY, CDR2 SMNVEV (reference sequence). CDR3 length equals 14 residues. J gave up 5 bases and V 2 bases, and 4 bases lay outside the gene matches. The CDR3 nucleotides are TGTGCCAGCAGTTTAAACAGGGGGGGGACTGAAGCTTTCTTT. Translated, it gives CASSLNRGGTEAFF.

The chain recombines TRBV28 with TRBJ2-4, with 8 nucleotides matching TRBD1. This CDR3 is 15 amino acids long. V was pared by 7 bases and J by 1 base, with 6 bases of the junction left unmatched. CDR1 and CDR2 from the germline V gene are MDHEN and SYDVKM. The CDR3 DNA sequence: TGTGCCAGCACCCAGACAGGGGCGGCCAAAAACATTCAGTACTTC. As protein: CASTQTGAAKNIQYF.

This clone has only one observation. V gene TRBV2 combines with J gene TRBJ2-7; D is uncertain. The CDR3 is 13 residues long. Trimming stripped 4 bases from V and 12 bases from J, with 19 bases between. The germline V gene encodes CDR1 SNHLY and CDR2 FYNNEI. The CDR3 spells CASSGAPHTRRYF. In DNA form, the CDR3 reads TGTGCCAGCAGTGGGGCCCCGCATACACGGCGGTACTTC. Looking up the rest from reference TRBV2 and TRBJ2-7 gives the full variable domain: EPEVTQTPSHQVTQMGQEVILRCVPISNHLYFYWYRQILGQKVEFLVSFYNNEISEKSEIFDDQFSVERPDGSNFTLKIRSTKLEDSAMYFCASSGAPHTRRYFGPGTRLTVT.

The J gene is TRBJ2-1, the V gene TRBV18, with no clear D. CDR1 and CDR2 from the germline V gene are KGHSH and LQKENI. The CDR3 sequence is 13 residues long. The germline V and J ends were trimmed by 4 bases and 0 bases, with 4 bases remaining between them. CDR3 DNA: TGTGCCAGCTCACACTACTCCTACAATGAGCAGTTCTTC. Translated, it gives CASSHYSYNEQFF.

The chain combines TRBV4-3 with TRBJ2-2, with TRBD2 identical over 9 bases. The CDR3 consists of 19 residues. Germline CDR1 reads LGHNA; CDR2 reads YSLEER. The ends lost 3 bases at V and 1 base at J; junction bases unmatched: 12. The CDR3 sequence is CASSHSYSGSFGNTGELFF. Written as DNA, the CDR3 is TGCGCCAGCAGCCACAGCTATAGCGGGAGCTTCGGGAACACCGGGGAGCTGTTTTTT.

Turning to this clone: An end of the junction does not agree with germline; a read error may underlie this. CDR3 bases: TGTGCCAGCAGGTTGGGGAGGGGGCGAACTGAAGCTTTCTTT. This encodes CASRLGRGRTEAFF. This chain connects TRBV5-5 to TRBJ1-1, with 7 positions matching TRBD1. The CDR3 has 14 amino acids. Germline lookup yields CDR1 SGHKS and CDR2 YYEKEE (reference sequence).

The chain recombines TRBV28 with TRBJ2-5; 7 bases agree with TRBD2. Unmatched junction bases numbered 7, after V lost 5 bases and J lost 4 bases. Germline assignment: CDR1 MDHEN and CDR2 SYDVKM. CDR3 length equals 14 residues. The DNA for the CDR3 is TGTGCCAGCAGTCGCGGAGGCGGGGGAGAGACCCAGTACTTC. Its protein is CASSRGGGGETQYF.

The CDR3 loop reads CASSSARFFTDTQYF. DNA for the CDR3: TGTGCCAGCAGCTCCGCCCGGTTCTTCACAGATACGCAGTATTTT. The rearrangement uses TRBV14 and TRBJ2-3, with D uncertain. There are 15 residues in the CDR3. Trimming cost V 5 bases and J 2 bases, with 14 bases left between them. Germline lookup yields CDR1 SGHDN and CDR2 FVKESK. Using reference TRBV14 and TRBJ2-3 for the parts outside the CDR3, the full variable domain is EAGVTQFPSHSVIEKGQTVTLRCDPISGHDNLYWYRRVMGKEIKFLLHFVKESKQDESGMPNNRFLAERTGGTYSTLKVQPAELEDSGVYFCASSSARFFTDTQYFGPGTRLTVL.

The V and J genes are TRBV12-3 or TRBV12-4 and TRBJ1-1; TRBD1 is a possible D gene (5 bases). Trimming shortened V by 6 bases and J by 5 bases, and 13 bases separated the two germline ends. This CDR3 has 13 residues. CDR3 loop: CASRKDGTTEAFF. CDR3 DNA: TGTGCCAGCAGAAAGGACGGGACTACTGAAGCTTTCTTT.

This chain links TRBV27 with TRBJ2-1, with TRBD2 matching 10 bases. Trimming cost V 1 base and J 5 bases; bases outside gene matches: 17. The CDR3 has 20 amino acids. Germline-derived CDR1 and CDR2 are MNHEY and SMNVEV (reference sequence). CDR3 nucleotide sequence: TGTGCCAGCAGTTTATATCTCCTCGGGAGCGGGGGGGCTCCGAACAATGAGCAGTTCTTC. Protein: CASSLYLLGSGGAPNNEQFF.

The rearrangement joins TRBV5-1 to TRBJ2-7; 7 bases fit TRBD1. This CDR3 comprises 14 residues. Germline loops: CDR1 SGHRS, CDR2 YFSETQ. With V trimmed by 3 bases and J by 5 bases, 8 bases remained unmatched. CDR3 region: CASSSGQSGDEQYF. In DNA, the CDR3 is TGCGCCAGCAGCTCGGGACAGTCCGGTGACGAGCAGTACTTC.

This sequence joins TRBV2 and TRBJ2-2; D unclear. Germline CDR1 reads SNHLY; CDR2 reads FYNNEI. This CDR3 has 16 amino acids. V was trimmed by 2 bases and J by 0 bases, leaving 10 bases between them. CDR3: CASSERWAPNTGELFF. The CDR3, as DNA: TGTGCCAGCAGTGAACGGTGGGCTCCGAACACCGGGGAGCTGTTTTTT.

The chain combines TRBV2 with TRBJ1-1, with TRBD1 matching over 10 bases. J gave up 4 bases and V 5 bases, and 4 bases lay outside the gene matches. From germline, CDR1 is SNHLY and CDR2 FYNNEI. The CDR3 length is 14 residues. The CDR3 nucleotides read TGTGCCAGCAGTTCCGGGACAGGGGCCACTGAAGCTTTCTTT. Residues: CASSSGTGATEAFF.